This TCR beta chain emerged from a study of T cell repertoires in cytomegalovirus infection. One entry per CDR3 protein, called by TCRdb with MiXCR from the reads. The sample records fewer than 200,000 distinct CDR3 sequences, approximately 9.7% being singletons. This TCR came from a human donor in good health (CMV status not recorded). Some clones in this sample may be carry-over from other donors' samples. The sequenced sample consisted of PBMCs.

The DNA for the CDR3 is TGCGCCAGCAGCCAAGATGGGAGGGGGGCGTACAATGAGCAGTTCTTC. Its translation is CASSQDGRGAYNEQFF. The chain has TRBV4-3 and TRBJ2-1; D might be TRBD2 (7 bases). This CDR3 is 16 amino acids long. Trimming shortened V by 0 bases and J by 4 bases, and 13 bases separated the two germline ends. CDR1 LGHNA and CDR2 YSLEER come from the germline V gene.